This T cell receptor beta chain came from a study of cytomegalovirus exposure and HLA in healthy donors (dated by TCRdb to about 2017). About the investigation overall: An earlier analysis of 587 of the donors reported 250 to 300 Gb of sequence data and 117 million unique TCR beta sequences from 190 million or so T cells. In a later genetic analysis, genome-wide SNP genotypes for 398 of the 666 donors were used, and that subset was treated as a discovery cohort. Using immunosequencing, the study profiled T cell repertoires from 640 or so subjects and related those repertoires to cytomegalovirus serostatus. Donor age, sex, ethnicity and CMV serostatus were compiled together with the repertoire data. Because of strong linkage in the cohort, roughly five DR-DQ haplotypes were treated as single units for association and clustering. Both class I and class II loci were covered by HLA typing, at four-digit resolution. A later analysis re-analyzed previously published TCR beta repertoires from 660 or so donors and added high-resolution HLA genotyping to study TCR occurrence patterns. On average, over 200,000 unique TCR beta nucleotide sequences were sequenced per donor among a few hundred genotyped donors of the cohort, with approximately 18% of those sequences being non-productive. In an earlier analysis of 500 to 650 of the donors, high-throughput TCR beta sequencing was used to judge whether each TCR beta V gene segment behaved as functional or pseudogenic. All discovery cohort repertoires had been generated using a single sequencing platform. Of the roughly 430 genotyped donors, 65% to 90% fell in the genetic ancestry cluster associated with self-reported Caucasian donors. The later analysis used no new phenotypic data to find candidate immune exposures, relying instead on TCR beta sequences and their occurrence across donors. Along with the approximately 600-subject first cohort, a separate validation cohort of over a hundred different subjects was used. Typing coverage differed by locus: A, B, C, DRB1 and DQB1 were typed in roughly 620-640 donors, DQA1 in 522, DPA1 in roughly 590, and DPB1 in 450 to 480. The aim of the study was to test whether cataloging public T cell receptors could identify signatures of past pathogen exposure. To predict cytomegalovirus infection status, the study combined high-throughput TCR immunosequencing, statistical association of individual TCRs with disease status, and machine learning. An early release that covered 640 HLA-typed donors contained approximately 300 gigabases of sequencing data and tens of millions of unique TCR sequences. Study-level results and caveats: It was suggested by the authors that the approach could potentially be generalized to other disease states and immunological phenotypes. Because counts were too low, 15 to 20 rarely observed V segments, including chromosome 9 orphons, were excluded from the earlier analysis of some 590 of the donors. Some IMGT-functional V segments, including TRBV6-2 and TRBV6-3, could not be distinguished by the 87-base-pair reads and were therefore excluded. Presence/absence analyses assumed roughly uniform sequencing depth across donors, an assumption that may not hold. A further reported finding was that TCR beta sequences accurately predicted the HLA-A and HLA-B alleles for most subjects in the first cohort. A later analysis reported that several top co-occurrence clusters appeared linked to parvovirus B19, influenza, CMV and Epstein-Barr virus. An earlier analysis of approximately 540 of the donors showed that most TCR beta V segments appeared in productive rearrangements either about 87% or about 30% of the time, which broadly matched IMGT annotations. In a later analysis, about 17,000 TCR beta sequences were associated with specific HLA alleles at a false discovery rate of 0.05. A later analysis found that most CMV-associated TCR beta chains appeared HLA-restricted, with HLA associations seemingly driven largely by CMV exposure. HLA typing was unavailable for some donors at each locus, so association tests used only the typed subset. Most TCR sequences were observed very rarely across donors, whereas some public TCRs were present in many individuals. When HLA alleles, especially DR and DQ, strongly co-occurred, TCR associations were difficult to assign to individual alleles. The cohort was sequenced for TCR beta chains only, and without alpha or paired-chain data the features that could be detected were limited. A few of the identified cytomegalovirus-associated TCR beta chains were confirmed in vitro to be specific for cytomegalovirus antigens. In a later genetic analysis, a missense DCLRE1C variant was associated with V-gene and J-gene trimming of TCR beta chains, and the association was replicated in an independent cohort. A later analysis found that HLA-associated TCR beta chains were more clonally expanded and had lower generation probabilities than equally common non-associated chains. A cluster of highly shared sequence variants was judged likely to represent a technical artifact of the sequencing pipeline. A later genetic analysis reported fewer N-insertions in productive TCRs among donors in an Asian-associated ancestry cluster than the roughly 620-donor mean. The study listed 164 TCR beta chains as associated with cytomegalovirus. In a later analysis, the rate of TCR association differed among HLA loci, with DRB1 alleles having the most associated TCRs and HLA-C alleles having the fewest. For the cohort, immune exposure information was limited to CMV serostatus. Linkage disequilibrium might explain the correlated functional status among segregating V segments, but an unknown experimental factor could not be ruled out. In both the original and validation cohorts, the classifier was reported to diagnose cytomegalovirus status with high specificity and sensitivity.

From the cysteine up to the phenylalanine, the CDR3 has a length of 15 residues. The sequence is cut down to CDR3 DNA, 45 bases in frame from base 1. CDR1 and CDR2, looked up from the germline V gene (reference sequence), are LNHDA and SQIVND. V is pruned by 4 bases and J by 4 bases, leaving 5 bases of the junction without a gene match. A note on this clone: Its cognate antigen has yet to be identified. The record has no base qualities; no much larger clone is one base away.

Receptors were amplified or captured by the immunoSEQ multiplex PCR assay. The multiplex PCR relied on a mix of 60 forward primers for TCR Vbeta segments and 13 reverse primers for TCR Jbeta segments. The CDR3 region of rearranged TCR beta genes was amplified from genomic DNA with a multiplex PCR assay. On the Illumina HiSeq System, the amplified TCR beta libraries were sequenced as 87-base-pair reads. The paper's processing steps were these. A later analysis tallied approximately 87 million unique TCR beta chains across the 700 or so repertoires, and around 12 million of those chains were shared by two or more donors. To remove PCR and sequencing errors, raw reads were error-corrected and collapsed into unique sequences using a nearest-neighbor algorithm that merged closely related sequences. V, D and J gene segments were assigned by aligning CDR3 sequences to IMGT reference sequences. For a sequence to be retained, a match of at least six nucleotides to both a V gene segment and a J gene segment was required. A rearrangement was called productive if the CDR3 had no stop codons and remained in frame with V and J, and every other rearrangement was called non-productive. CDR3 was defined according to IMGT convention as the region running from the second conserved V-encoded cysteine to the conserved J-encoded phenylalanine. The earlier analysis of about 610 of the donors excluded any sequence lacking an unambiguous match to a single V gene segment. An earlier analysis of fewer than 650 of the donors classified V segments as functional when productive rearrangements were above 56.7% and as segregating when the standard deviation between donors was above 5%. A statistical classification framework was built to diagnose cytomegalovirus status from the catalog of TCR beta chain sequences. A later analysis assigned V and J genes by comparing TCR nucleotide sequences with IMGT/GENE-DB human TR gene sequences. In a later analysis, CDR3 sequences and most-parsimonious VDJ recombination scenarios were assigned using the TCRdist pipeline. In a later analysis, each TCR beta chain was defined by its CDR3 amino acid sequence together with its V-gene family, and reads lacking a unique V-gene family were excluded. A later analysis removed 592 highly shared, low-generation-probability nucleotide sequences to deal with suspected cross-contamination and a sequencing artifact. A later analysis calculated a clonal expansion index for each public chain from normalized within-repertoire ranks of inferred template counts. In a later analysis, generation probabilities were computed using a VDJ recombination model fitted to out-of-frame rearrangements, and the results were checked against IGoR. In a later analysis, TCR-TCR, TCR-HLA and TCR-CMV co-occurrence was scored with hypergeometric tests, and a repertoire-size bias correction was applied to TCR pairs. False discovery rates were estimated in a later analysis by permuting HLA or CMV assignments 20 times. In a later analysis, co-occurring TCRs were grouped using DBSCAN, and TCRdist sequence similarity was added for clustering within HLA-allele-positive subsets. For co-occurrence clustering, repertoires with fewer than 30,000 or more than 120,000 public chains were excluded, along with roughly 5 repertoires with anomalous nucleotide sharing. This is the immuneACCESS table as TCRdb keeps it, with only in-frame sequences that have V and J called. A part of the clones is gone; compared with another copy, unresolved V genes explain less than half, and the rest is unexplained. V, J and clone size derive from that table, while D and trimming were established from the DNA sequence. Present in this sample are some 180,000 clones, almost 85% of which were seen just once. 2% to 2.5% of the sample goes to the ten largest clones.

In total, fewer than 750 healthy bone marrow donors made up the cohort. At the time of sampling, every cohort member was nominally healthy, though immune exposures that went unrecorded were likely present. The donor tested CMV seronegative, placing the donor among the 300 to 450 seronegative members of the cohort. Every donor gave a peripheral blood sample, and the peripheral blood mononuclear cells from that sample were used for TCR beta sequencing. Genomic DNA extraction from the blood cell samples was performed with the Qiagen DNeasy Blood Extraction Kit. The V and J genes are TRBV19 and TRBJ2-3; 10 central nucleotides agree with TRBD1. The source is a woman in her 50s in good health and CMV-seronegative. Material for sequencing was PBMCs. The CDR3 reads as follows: CASSTRDRGADTQYF. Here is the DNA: TGTGCCAGTAGTACGAGGGACAGGGGTGCAGATACGCAGTATTTT. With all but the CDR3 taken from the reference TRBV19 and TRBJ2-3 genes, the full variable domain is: DGGITQSPKYLFRKEGQNVTLSCEQNLNHDAMYWYRQDPGQGLRLIYYSQIVNDFQKGDIAEGYSVSREKKESFPLTVTSAQKNPTAFYLCASSTRDRGADTQYFGPGTRLTVL.